These 22 T cell receptor beta chains were all obtained from the same sample, sequenced in a study of patients and donors after allogeneic stem cell transplantation (dated by TCRdb to the early 2020s). The library was made by RT-PCR. The sample was run on a NextSeq 550. TCRdb handled the public reads itself, with Q25 trimming in fastp and clone calling in MiXCR, and kept productive beta chains. Records with the same CDR3 protein are collapsed into one entry carrying the most frequent genes and DNA. This sample has about 960,000 distinct CDR3 sequences in its table, and approximately 18% of those were observed once. Around 6% of the sample is taken by the ten largest. The sequencing input was blood, either unsorted or a sorted T cell fraction (not recorded which). The origin of the receptors is a human donor who was either an allogeneic HSCT recipient or a stem cell or donor lymphocyte infusion donor (not recorded which). It is not recorded whose cells these are; they may come from a transplant donor.

The rearrangement joins TRBV18 to TRBJ1-1; D is possibly TRBD1 (6 bases). The length of the CDR3 is 14 residues. Per the germline V gene, CDR1 is KGHSH and CDR2 is LQKENI. V was clipped by 0 bases and J by 4 bases, with 9 bases between them. The CDR3 sequence is CASSPPRGITEAFF. In nucleotides, the CDR3 is TGTGCCAGCTCACCACCCAGGGGTATCACTGAAGCTTTCTTT.

This clonotype has a handful of counts. The CDR3 coding sequence is TGTGCCAGCTCCTACAGGGGGGCAGGGACATCCCAGTACTTC. Its protein product is CASSYRGAGTSQYF. The chain recombines TRBV6-1 with TRBJ2-5; 8 bases map to TRBD1. J lost 9 bases, V lost 8 bases, and 14 bases had no gene match. The CDR3 sequence is 14 residues long. In germline, CDR1 is MNHNS, CDR2 SASEGT.

This clonotype has a handful of counts. This chain links TRBV25-1 with TRBJ1-4; the D gene is possibly TRBD1 (5 bases). Germline V CDR1 and CDR2: MGHDK, SYGVNS. The V end lost 4 bases, the J end lost 0 bases, and 9 bases lay between the germline ends. This CDR3 comprises 15 residues. The CDR3 nucleotides read TGTGCCAGCAGTGCCAGAGGGGCAACTAATGAAAAACTGTTTTTT. This translates into CASSARGATNEKLFF.

CDR3 DNA sequence: TGTGCCAGCAGCTTTGGCGGAATAAGCTCCTACAATGAGCAGTTCTTC. Protein product: CASSFGGISSYNEQFF. The chain joins TRBV7-2 to TRBJ2-1; D is ambiguous. V was trimmed by 3 bases and J by 0 bases, leaving 12 bases between them. This CDR3 comprises 16 residues. Germline loops: CDR1 SGHTA, CDR2 FQGNSA.

The chain carries TRBV7-8 and TRBJ1-2; tentative D call: TRBD1 (5 bases). The CDR3 contains 12 residues. V was clipped by 6 bases and J by 3 bases, with 8 bases between them. CDR1 and CDR2 from the germline V gene are SGHVS and FQNEAQ. The CDR3 region is CASSWGDYGYTF. Written as DNA, the CDR3 is TGTGCCAGCAGTTGGGGGGACTATGGCTACACCTTC.

V and J are TRBV10-3 and TRBJ1-2, with TRBD1 identical over 7 bases. With V trimmed by 6 bases and J by 8 bases, 9 bases remained unmatched. Looked up from germline, CDR1 is ENHRY and CDR2 is SYGVKD. The CDR3 loop spans 13 amino acids. CDR3 residues: CAISQGQPGGYTF. The CDR3 nucleotides read TGTGCCATCAGCCAGGGACAGCCGGGAGGCTACACCTTC.

The chain combines TRBV20-1 with TRBJ2-2; 8 bases match TRBD2. There are 17 residues in the CDR3. CDR1 and CDR2 (germline): DFQATT, SNEGSKA (reference sequence). V gave up 2 bases and J gave up 0 bases; unmatched junction bases: 8. The CDR3 DNA follows: TGCAGTGCTAGAAATTTTAGCGGGACCACGAACACCGGGGAGCTGTTTTTT. It yields the protein CSARNFSGTTNTGELFF.

Worth noting for this clonotype: One junction end does not reproduce the germline sequence, and a read error may be involved. The rearrangement links TRBV6-5 to TRBJ2-3; 7 bases are a match to TRBD2. This CDR3 region has 13 residues. Germline V gives CDR1 MNHEY, CDR2 SVGAGI. The CDR3 bases are TGTGCCAGCACTTACTGGAGGGAGGGGCAGCAGTATTTT. Residues: CASTYWREGQQYF.

This clonotype has at least ten counts. The rearrangement uses TRBV5-6 and TRBJ2-1; 9 nucleotides align to TRBD2. This CDR3 is built from 15 residues. Germline V gene lookup returns CDR1 SGHDT and CDR2 YYEEEE. Losses at the gene ends were 0 bases for V and 5 bases for J; bases not matched to a gene: 3. Written as DNA, the CDR3 is TGTGCCAGCAGCTTGGGACTAGCGGTCGACAATGAGCAGTTCTTC. Its translation: CASSLGLAVDNEQFF.

This clonotype was seen more than once but under ten times. CDR3: CASKQRENTGELFF. CDR3 coding DNA: TGTGCCAGCAAGCAACGGGAGAACACCGGGGAGCTGTTTTTT. This chain joins TRBV9 and TRBJ2-2, with a weak D call TRBD2 (5 bases). CDR1 and CDR2 from the germline V gene are SGDLS and YYNGEE. CDR3 length: 14 residues. V lost 6 bases, J lost 1 base, and 10 bases lay in between.

The rearrangement links TRBV12-3 or TRBV12-4 to TRBJ1-4, with no clear D. V shed 5 bases and J shed 6 bases, with 10 bases lying between them. CDR3 size: 13 residues. The CDR3 sequence: CASSRDQHEKLFF. The CDR3 DNA reads TGTGCCAGCAGTCGAGACCAACATGAAAAACTGTTTTTT.

This chain joins TRBV30 and TRBJ2-7; D possibly corresponds to TRBD1 (5 bases). The V gene's germline CDR1 is GTSNPN and CDR2 SVGIG (reference sequence). V was shortened by 3 bases and J by 2 bases, with 11 bases between the two germline ends. The CDR3 has 13 residues. The chain's CDR3 is CAWSSDSAYEQYF. CDR3 sequence (DNA): TGTGCCTGGAGCAGTGACAGCGCCTACGAGCAGTACTTC.

The chain carries TRBV20-1 and TRBJ1-4; D is ambiguous. Germline V gene lookup returns CDR1 DFQATT and CDR2 SNEGSKA (reference sequence). This CDR3 region has 13 residues. V dropped 0 bases and J dropped 12 bases, with 14 bases sitting between them. The CDR3 sequence is CSARDGPKLQLFF. The CDR3 DNA reads as TGCAGTGCTAGAGATGGGCCAAAACTGCAACTGTTTTTT.

This clonotype was detected ten times or more. This sequence joins TRBV7-2 and TRBJ1-3, with TRBD1 as a possible D gene (5 bases). The CDR3 sequence is 15 residues long. The V gene's germline CDR1 is SGHTA and CDR2 FQGNSA. V was cut by 2 bases and J by 1 base, with 9 bases left in between. CDR3 in DNA: TGTGCCAGCAGCTTATTTGGGGCGTCTGGAAACACCATATATTTT. It codes for CASSLFGASGNTIYF.

The chain employs TRBV29-1 and TRBJ2-1; D is uncertain. This CDR3 is 15 amino acids long. Between the trimmed V and J ends, which lost 4 bases and 7 bases, there was a span of 20 bases. CDR1 and CDR2 from the germline V gene are SQVTM and ANQGSEA. CDR3 loop: CSVGPDVPYMNEQFF. For the CDR3, the DNA is TGCAGCGTTGGCCCAGACGTCCCCTACATGAATGAGCAGTTCTTC.

This chain joins TRBV30 and TRBJ2-7; 9 positions agree with TRBD1. Germline assignment: CDR1 GTSNPN and CDR2 SVGIG (reference sequence). CDR3 size: 12 residues. V shed 6 bases, J shed 2 bases, and the junction held 2 bases outside the gene matches. CDR3 sequence (DNA): TGTGCCTGTAGACAGGGGGCCTACGAGCAGTACTTC. Translating gives CACRQGAYEQYF.

This sequence joins TRBV5-1 and TRBJ2-4; no clear D. The CDR3 spans 16 residues. Trimming took off 0 bases at V and 0 bases at J, with 10 bases between the two ends. CDR1 is SGHRS and CDR2 is YFSETQ in the germline V gene. Here the CDR3 reads CASSLDGWGAKNIQYF. For the CDR3, the DNA is TGCGCCAGCAGCTTGGATGGTTGGGGAGCCAAAAACATTCAGTACTTC.

This rearrangement joins TRBV6-2 or TRBV6-3 to TRBJ2-2; D unclear. Germline assignment: CDR1 MNHEY and CDR2 SVGEGT. V lost 5 bases and J lost 5, with 9 bases in between. CDR3 length: 13 amino acids. DNA for the CDR3: TGTGCCAGCAGTAATCCTAGTACCGGGGAGCTGTTTTTT. This translates into CASSNPSTGELFF.

The V gene is TRBV30, the J gene TRBJ1-1, with D possibly being TRBD1 (6 bases). This CDR3 region has 12 residues. CDR1 GTSNPN and CDR2 SVGIG come from the germline V gene (reference sequence). With 8 bases removed from V and 6 bases from J, the gap between germline ends came to 16 bases. CDR3 sequence reads: CAGGRTGSEAFF. CDR3 DNA: TGTGCCGGGGGCAGAACAGGGTCTGAAGCTTTCTTT.

V is TRBV5-8 and J is TRBJ2-5, with D unresolved. Germline loops: CDR1 SGHTS, CDR2 YDEGEE. The CDR3 sequence is 14 residues long. V was trimmed by 1 base and J by 2 bases, leaving 9 bases between them. As DNA, the CDR3 is TGTGCCAGCAGCTTGTACGGCAGACAAGAGACCCAGTACTTC. Protein product: CASSLYGRQETQYF.

This clonotype was picked up a small number of times. The genes are TRBV5-1 and TRBJ2-2; unclear D gene. CDR1 and CDR2 (germline): SGHRS, YFSETQ. The CDR3 has 14 amino acids. V gave up 1 base and J gave up 3 bases, with 7 bases separating them. CDR3 nucleotide sequence: TGCGCCAGCAGCTTGACCCTAGACACCGGGGAGCTGTTTTTT. Its translation: CASSLTLDTGELFF.

The chain links TRBV12-3 or TRBV12-4 to TRBJ1-4, with TRBD1 matching over 7 bases. This CDR3 spans 19 amino acids. The ends lost 6 bases at V and 4 bases at J; junction bases unmatched: 20. The CDR3 is CASSRSSTGRLSGNEKLFF. The CDR3 bases are TGTGCCAGCAGCCGATCCTCGACAGGGAGATTAAGCGGTAATGAAAAACTGTTTTTT.